The 25 T cell receptor beta chains below all came from one sample that was sequenced in a study of Ad26.COV2.S vaccination and SARS-CoV-2 variants (dated by TCRdb to the early 2020s). Libraries were built with the immunoSEQ multiplex PCR assay. TCRdb mirrors the immuneACCESS table, restricted to in-frame sequences. Some clones are absent from its copies; in checked studies, under half trace to an unresolved V gene, and the reason for the others is unknown. The sample includes some 350,000 clones, with approximately 90% observed a single time. 3.5% to 4.5% of the sample is held by the ten biggest clonotypes. Per the publication, the time point label means: individuals recovered from natural SARS-CoV-2 infection. Specimen: peripheral blood, collected after recovery from COVID-19. These receptors originate from a human donor who had recovered from COVID-19.

The chain combines TRBV20-1 with TRBJ1-4, with D unresolved. Deletions cut 5 bases from V and 4 bases from J, with 5 bases between. Germline V gene data show CDR1 as DFQATT and CDR2 as SNEGSKA (reference sequence). The CDR3 is made up of 11 amino acids. Here the CDR3 reads CSAAVNEKLFF. The CDR3, as DNA: TGCAGTGCTGCTGTTAATGAAAAACTGTTTTTT.

The chain couples TRBV9 to TRBJ1-3; a possible D gene is TRBD1 (5 bases). Germline CDR1 SGDLS, CDR2 YYNGEE. The length of the CDR3 is 15 residues. Trimming removed 1 base at V and 0 bases at J, with 8 bases between. The CDR3 is CASSVQGYSGNTIYF. In nucleotides, the CDR3 is TGTGCCAGCAGCGTACAGGGATACTCTGGAAACACCATATATTTT.

The V gene is TRBV3-1 (or the pseudogene TRBV3-2), the J gene TRBJ1-2; D gene ambiguous. From germline, CDR1 is LGHDT and CDR2 YNNKEL (reference sequence). Between the trimmed V and J ends, which lost 4 bases and 6 bases, there was a span of 18 bases. There are 15 residues in the CDR3. CDR3 loop: CASSPTVQIGNGYTF. CDR3 in DNA: TGTGCCAGCAGCCCTACCGTTCAGATTGGGAATGGCTACACCTTC.

J is TRBJ1-2 and V is TRBV5-5, with D hard to call. V was trimmed by 1 base and J by 1 base, leaving 5 bases between them. Germline-derived CDR1 and CDR2 are SGHKS and YYEKEE (reference sequence). The CDR3 runs to 13 residues. The CDR3 protein is CASSLPDNYGYTF. CDR3 DNA: TGTGCCAGCAGCTTGCCTGATAACTATGGCTACACCTTC. The full variable domain, rest sourced from reference TRBV5-5 and TRBJ1-2, is DAGVTQSPTHLIKTRGQQVTLRCSPISGHKSVSWYQQVLGQGPQFIFQYYEKEERGRGNFPDRFSARQFPNYSSELNVNALLLGDSALYLCASSLPDNYGYTFGSGTRLTVV.

The chain employs TRBV4-2 and TRBJ2-3; 8 positions match TRBD2. V gave up 1 base and J gave up 1 base; unmatched junction bases: 7. CDR3 length: 17 residues. From germline, CDR1 is LGHNA and CDR2 YNFKEQ. Here the CDR3 reads CASSQGHAGGRTDTQYF. CDR3 in DNA: TGTGCCAGCAGCCAAGGTCACGCGGGGGGTCGCACAGATACGCAGTATTTT.

The chain combines TRBV30 with TRBJ2-3; the D is unclear. With 1 base removed from V and 0 bases from J, the gap between germline ends came to 26 bases. Germline assignment: CDR1 GTSNPN and CDR2 SVGIG (reference sequence). The CDR3 has 20 residues. The CDR3: CAWSEETLGVTDLSTDTQYF. CDR3 DNA: TGTGCCTGGAGTGAGGAGACCCTTGGGGTGACGGATCTTAGCACAGATACGCAGTATTTT.

The rearrangement joins TRBV11-2 to TRBJ1-1, with unresolved D. The germline V gene has CDR1 SGHAT and CDR2 FQNNGV. Trimming shortened V by 5 bases and J by 2 bases, and 18 bases separated the two germline ends. This CDR3 has 16 amino acids. CDR3 DNA: TGTGCCAGCAGCGAGCGACCGGGAACCTTTAACACTGAAGCTTTCTTT. Protein product: CASSERPGTFNTEAFF.

The chain couples TRBV2 to TRBJ1-5; D is possibly TRBD1 (5 bases). The V and J ends lost 9 bases and 4 bases respectively, with 16 bases between them. CDR1 SNHLY and CDR2 FYNNEI come from the germline V gene. CDR3 length: 14 amino acids. CDR3 sequence: CASGHNPSNQPQHF. DNA for the CDR3: TGTGCCAGTGGACACAACCCGAGTAATCAGCCCCAGCATTTT.

The chain combines TRBV15 with TRBJ2-1; 14 positions match TRBD2. V was pared by 5 bases and J by 10 bases, with 19 bases of the junction left unmatched. CDR1 and CDR2 from the germline V gene are LNHNV and YYDKDF (reference sequence). This CDR3 spans 19 amino acids. CDR3 residues: CATSAPRTSGGSRPWEQFF. CDR3 nucleotide sequence: TGTGCCACCAGCGCCCCTCGGACTAGCGGGGGGTCCCGCCCTTGGGAGCAGTTCTTC.

The J gene is TRBJ2-7, the V gene TRBV15; perhaps TRBD2 as D (6 bases). The germline V and J ends were trimmed by 1 base and 7 bases, with 14 bases remaining between them. The CDR3 extends over 14 amino acids. Germline values: CDR1 LNHNV, CDR2 YYDKDF (reference sequence). CDR3 bases: TGTGCCACCAGCAGAGGCCCCGGAGGGCGGGAGCAGTACTTC. Its protein is CATSRGPGGREQYF.

The rearrangement uses TRBV11-2 and TRBJ1-4, with TRBD1 matching 7 bases. Germline V gene data show CDR1 as SGHAT and CDR2 as FQNNGV. The CDR3 spans 16 residues. The V and J ends lost 6 bases and 8 bases, in that order; junction bases with no gene match: 15. CDR3: CASRGKTAGGREKLFF. For the CDR3, the DNA is TGTGCCAGCAGAGGAAAGACTGCAGGGGGTCGGGAAAAACTGTTTTTT.

The chain joins TRBV5-1 to TRBJ2-5, with 10 bases that match TRBD2. CDR3 length: 13 amino acids. J gave up 9 bases and V 0 bases, and 2 bases lay outside the gene matches. Germline V gene data show CDR1 as SGHRS and CDR2 as YFSETQ. This chain's CDR3 is CASSLERGGAQYF. DNA for the CDR3: TGCGCCAGCAGCTTGGAGCGGGGGGGCGCCCAGTACTTC. The full variable domain, with the rest looked up from reference TRBV5-1 and TRBJ2-5, is KAGVTQTPRYLIKTRGQQVTLSCSPISGHRSVSWYQQTPGQGLQFLFEYFSETQRNKGNFPGRFSGRQFSNSRSEMNVSTLELGDSALYLCASSLERGGAQYFGPGTRLLVL.

The J gene is TRBJ1-4, the V gene TRBV18; weak D call: TRBD1 (6 bases). The CDR3 spans 16 residues. Trimming shortened V by 1 base and J by 2 bases, and 11 bases separated the two germline ends. Germline lookup yields CDR1 KGHSH and CDR2 LQKENI. The CDR3 sequence is CASSPLTGYTNEKLFF. The CDR3 nucleotides read TGTGCCAGCTCACCACTCACAGGGTACACTAATGAAAAACTGTTTTTT.

This clone was detected a few times. The chain joins TRBV7-9 to TRBJ1-4, with 8 bases aligning to TRBD1. V lost 10 bases to trimming and J lost 8 bases; unmatched junction nucleotides: 9. Germline lookup yields CDR1 SEHNR and CDR2 FQNEAQ (reference sequence). This CDR3 has 13 residues. The CDR3 region is CATTGGLKEKLFF. In DNA, the CDR3 is TGTGCCACCACAGGGGGGTTAAAGGAAAAACTGTTTTTT. The whole variable domain, remainder taken from reference TRBV7-9 and TRBJ1-4, is DTGVSQNPRHKITKRGQNVTFRCDPISEHNRLYWYRQTLGQGPEFLTYFQNEAQLEKSRLLSDRFSAERPKGSFSTLEIQRTEQGDSAMYLCATTGGLKEKLFFGSGTQLSVL.

The chain couples TRBV18 to TRBJ2-5; the match to TRBD2 covers 8 bases. Per the germline V gene, CDR1 is KGHSH and CDR2 is LQKENI. The V and J ends lost 3 bases and 5 bases, in that order; junction bases with no gene match: 14. The CDR3 loop spans 17 amino acids. This CDR3 reads CASSPLPAGGLLETQYF. CDR3 nucleotide sequence: TGTGCCAGCTCACCCCTCCCCGCGGGGGGATTGTTGGAGACCCAGTACTTC.

This sequence joins TRBV5-4 and TRBJ1-1; TRBD1 aligns across 9 bases. CDR1 SGHNT and CDR2 YYREEE come from the germline V gene (reference sequence). With V trimmed by 9 bases and J by 8 bases, 17 bases remained unmatched. This CDR3 spans 15 amino acids. CDR3: CAIQDRGSPQLEAFF. In DNA form, the CDR3 reads TGTGCCATCCAAGACAGGGGGTCCCCTCAACTAGAAGCTTTCTTT. Variable domain in full (rest from reference TRBV5-4 and TRBJ1-1): ETGVTQSPTHLIKTRGQQVTLRCSSQSGHNTVSWYQQALGQGPQFIFQYYREEENGRGNFPPRFSGLQFPNYSSELNVNALELDDSALYLCAIQDRGSPQLEAFFGQGTRLTVV.

This clone came up a few times. The chain carries TRBV7-9 and TRBJ2-2; TRBD1 might be the D (6 bases). Per germline, CDR1 SEHNR and CDR2 FQNEAQ (reference sequence). The length of the CDR3 is 14 residues. V lost 5 bases and J 7 bases, leaving 14 bases between the germline ends. As DNA, the CDR3 is TGTGCCAGCAGCCTCGTCACAGGGCACGGGGAGCTGTTTTTT. Protein sequence: CASSLVTGHGELFF.

The V call is TRBV5-4, the J call TRBJ1-3; D might be TRBD1 (6 bases). Trimming removed 2 bases from V and 3 bases from J, with 9 bases in between. Germline V lookup: CDR1 SGHNT, CDR2 YYREEE (reference sequence). There are 14 residues in the CDR3. The chain's CDR3 is CASSFTGSGNTIYF. The CDR3 nucleotides are TGTGCCAGCAGCTTTACAGGGAGTGGAAACACCATATATTTT.

The genes are TRBV7-2 and TRBJ2-5, with 8 bases that match TRBD2. This CDR3 comprises 17 residues. V gave up 0 bases and J gave up 5 bases; unmatched junction bases: 11. CDR1 SGHTA and CDR2 FQGNSA come from the germline V gene. The CDR3 nucleotides read TGTGCCAGCAGCTTAGCGGGACCACGGGGGGGCCACGAGACCCAGTACTTC. Translation gives CASSLAGPRGGHETQYF.

The gene calls are TRBV6-5 and TRBJ1-1; D remains ambiguous. The CDR3 extends over 14 amino acids. Germline V gene lookup returns CDR1 MNHEY and CDR2 SVGAGI. V lost 5 bases and J lost 1, with 11 bases in between. CDR3 nucleotides: TGTGCCAGCAGTCAAAAGGCTGGGAACACTGAAGCTTTCTTT. It is translated as CASSQKAGNTEAFF.

This clone turned up a few times. Here the CDR3 DNA reads TGTGCCAGCAGCCAAGACAGCTCTGGAAACACCATATATTTT. Amino acids: CASSQDSSGNTIYF. V usage is TRBV3-1 (or the pseudogene TRBV3-2) and J usage is TRBJ1-3; D is unclear. V lost 0 bases and J 0 bases, leaving 3 bases between the germline ends. Germline lookup yields CDR1 LGHDT and CDR2 YNNKEL (reference sequence). The length of the CDR3 is 14 residues.

V is TRBV7-2 and J is TRBJ2-3, with D possibly being TRBD1 (8 bases). CDR3 length: 17 amino acids. The ends were cut back, 0 bases at V and 2 bases at J, with 15 bases in the middle. CDR1 and CDR2 (germline): SGHTA, FQGNSA. The CDR3 loop is CASSLAGGTGNTDTQYF. CDR3 in DNA: TGTGCCAGCAGCTTAGCGGGAGGGACAGGTAACACAGATACGCAGTATTTT.

The chain has TRBV2 and TRBJ2-1; D possibly corresponds to TRBD2 (6 bases). The CDR3 runs to 16 residues. Germline V gives CDR1 SNHLY, CDR2 FYNNEI. V was trimmed by 4 bases and J by 0 bases, leaving 13 bases between them. The CDR3 bases are TGTGCCAGCAGTGGGTGGGCGGGGAGCTCCTACAATGAGCAGTTCTTC. Translating it yields CASSGWAGSSYNEQFF.

V usage is TRBV2 and J usage is TRBJ2-7; D gene unclear. CDR3 length: 12 amino acids. The V end lost 6 bases, the J end lost 2 bases, and 8 bases lay between the germline ends. Germline V gene lookup returns CDR1 SNHLY and CDR2 FYNNEI. The DNA for the CDR3 is TGTGCCAGCAGGTGGAAAACCTACGAGCAGTACTTC. Translated, it gives CASRWKTYEQYF.

The chain couples TRBV19 to TRBJ2-2; D is perhaps TRBD1 (6 bases). The CDR3 runs to 14 residues. Germline V gene lookup returns CDR1 LNHDA and CDR2 SQIVND (reference sequence). Trimming took off 7 bases at V and 5 bases at J, with 14 bases between the two ends. DNA of the CDR3: TGTGCCAGTAACGTGGAAGGGGGTACCGGGGAGCTGTTTTTT. The encoded protein is CASNVEGGTGELFF.